This TCR beta chain is drawn from a study of shared clonotypes between healthy human individuals. Notes on the study in general: Sample collection involved blood only; tissue repertoires are likely different. It was the non-shared clonotypes that had lower generation probabilities than clonotypes shared by all four donors.

Trimming left V 3 bases short and J 7 bases short, with 6 bases between. The CDR3 contains 12 residues. Germline assignment: CDR1 MNHEY and CDR2 SMNVEV (reference sequence). CD45RO-negative, CCR7-positively selected cells formed the naive CD8 fraction, excluding terminally differentiated effector memory CD45RA+ cells. Libraries were prepared by immunoSEQ multiplex PCR; TCRdb keeps only in-frame clonotypes and omits some of them. The sample contains hundreds of thousands of clones, roughly 96% of which appear only once. Points on this clone: Its antigen is undetermined. Other DNA sequences of this sample code for an identical CDR3.

This chain uses TRBV27 with TRBJ2-2; no clear D gene. Source material: naive CD8+ T cells sorted from blood. This clonotype was obtained from a man aged 25 to 40 in good health. The DNA for the CDR3 is TGTGCCAGCAGTTTGGGCGTCGGGGAGCTGTTTTTT. Translation gives CASSLGVGELFF.